This T cell receptor beta chain was recorded in a study of T cell responses to AZD1222 COVID-19 vaccine. A remark on this clone: Its specificity is not known.

CDR1 is MNHEY and CDR2 is SMNVEV in the germline V gene (reference sequence). This CDR3 is built from 14 residues. Trimming stripped 6 bases from V and 10 bases from J, with 19 bases between. Study findings and constraints: Donors skewed white British and female; clonal diversity was possibly underestimated. Repertoire sampling happened only post peak T cell response. Following two doses of AZD1222, Spike-specific TCR breadth and depth rose.

Data came from immunoSEQ multiplex PCR; TCRdb stores just in-frame clones and leaves some out. The top ten hold under 4.5% of the sample, which has some 100,000 clones, 80% to 90% seen once. The origin of this receptor is an adult in good health. The input for sequencing was peripheral blood, taken on day 0 of MenACWY control vaccination. The rearrangement links TRBV27 to TRBJ2-1; D is unresolved. The CDR3 reads CASSRTLLSREQFF. CDR3 in DNA: TGTGCCAGCAGCAGGACCCTTCTGTCAAGGGAGCAGTTCTTC.